Below are 14 T cell receptor beta chains sequenced from a single sample in a study of blood T cell repertoires in COVID-19. Method: immunoSEQ multiplex PCR; TCRdb's copy keeps in-frame clones and lacks some. The top ten clones hold roughly 5% of a sample with about 210,000 clones, roughly 85% of them seen once. The sequenced material came from peripheral blood. These TCRs come from a man between 50 and 59 years old with COVID-19, enrolled during active disease.

V is TRBV3-1 (or the pseudogene TRBV3-2) and J is TRBJ1-2; D uncertain. V lost 2 bases, J lost 4 bases, and 14 bases lay in between. Germline V gene data show CDR1 as LGHDT and CDR2 as YNNKEL (reference sequence). The CDR3 length is 15 residues. CDR3 DNA: TGTGCCAGCAGCCAACTTATCACAGATCTCTATGGCTACACCTTC. This gives the protein CASSQLITDLYGYTF.

The V and J genes are TRBV9 and TRBJ1-1; 8 nucleotides match TRBD1. Germline values: CDR1 SGDLS, CDR2 YYNGEE. The junction had 12 bases not matched to a gene; V was cut back by 4 bases and J by 4 bases. The CDR3 sequence is 16 residues long. CDR3 residues: CASSPTPDRVVTEAFF. DNA for the CDR3: TGTGCCAGCAGCCCAACCCCGGACAGGGTAGTCACTGAAGCTTTCTTT.

The chain combines TRBV3-1 (or the pseudogene TRBV3-2) with TRBJ2-3, with 9 nucleotides matching TRBD2. This CDR3 has 15 amino acids. J lost 2 bases, V lost 4 bases, and 4 bases had no gene match. CDR1 is LGHDT and CDR2 is YNNKEL in the germline V gene (reference sequence). The CDR3 nucleotides read TGTGCCAGCAGCCCGATAGCGGGGGTCACAGATACGCAGTATTTT. Translated, it gives CASSPIAGVTDTQYF.

V and J are TRBV2 and TRBJ2-2; 7 bases agree with TRBD1. Germline V gene sequence: CDR1 SNHLY, CDR2 FYNNEI. The CDR3 contains 14 residues. The V gene end was trimmed by 4 bases and the J gene end by 5 bases; junction bases not matched to a gene: 4. CDR3 amino acids: CASSVGQVTGELFF. The CDR3 DNA is TGTGCCAGCAGTGTAGGACAGGTGACCGGGGAGCTGTTTTTT.

V gene TRBV6-2 or TRBV6-3 combines with J gene TRBJ1-5; 7 nucleotides match TRBD1. The CDR3 spans 16 residues. V lost 0 bases to trimming and J lost 5 bases; unmatched junction nucleotides: 7. Germline CDR1 is MNHEY and CDR2 is SVGEGT. This CDR3 reads CASSYSAGGYDQPQHF. The CDR3 coding sequence is TGTGCCAGCAGTTACTCCGCAGGGGGATACGATCAGCCCCAGCATTTT.

The genes are TRBV20-1 and TRBJ2-3; perhaps TRBD2 as D (6 bases). The CDR3 sequence is 13 residues long. Germline V gene lookup returns CDR1 DFQATT and CDR2 SNEGSKA (reference sequence). Trimming took off 3 bases at V and 0 bases at J, with 7 bases between the two ends. Here the CDR3 DNA reads TGCAGTGCTAGTCGGGGGAGCACAGATACGCAGTATTTT. Translating gives CSASRGSTDTQYF.

The J gene is TRBJ2-3, the V gene TRBV9, with a weak D call TRBD2 (6 bases). CDR3 length equals 15 residues. The V gene lost 3 bases and the J gene lost 5 bases, with 16 bases spanning the gap. CDR1 SGDLS and CDR2 YYNGEE come from the germline V gene. The CDR3 protein is CASSGRGAGRDTQYF. Here the CDR3 DNA reads TGTGCCAGCAGCGGGAGGGGAGCGGGCAGAGATACGCAGTATTTT. Supplemented by reference TRBV9 and TRBJ2-3, the full variable domain reads DSGVTQTPKHLITATGQRVTLRCSPRSGDLSVYWYQQSLDQGLQFLIQYYNGEERAKGNILERFSAQQFPDLHSELNLSSLELGDSALYFCASSGRGAGRDTQYFGPGTRLTVL.

This clone was picked up one time. The V gene is TRBV7-6, the J gene TRBJ2-5; 8 nucleotides line up with TRBD1. The V segment lost 5 bases and the J segment 5 bases; nucleotides outside the gene matches: 13. This CDR3 region has 16 residues. Germline-derived CDR1 and CDR2 are SGHVS and FNYEAQ. CDR3 sequence (DNA): TGTGCCAGCAGCGCCCGACAGGGGCTTCGGGTGGAGACCCAGTACTTC. Protein product: CASSARQGLRVETQYF.

This chain joins TRBV2 and TRBJ1-1, with D possibly matching TRBD1 (6 bases). CDR1 and CDR2 (germline): SNHLY, FYNNEI. V lost 4 bases and J lost 3, with 12 bases in between. This CDR3 is 14 amino acids long. Here the CDR3 DNA reads TGTGCCAGCAGTGTTCAGGGGAGTCACACTGAAGCTTTCTTT. The encoded protein is CASSVQGSHTEAFF. Filled out from reference TRBV2 and TRBJ1-1, the complete variable domain reads EPEVTQTPSHQVTQMGQEVILRCVPISNHLYFYWYRQILGQKVEFLVSFYNNEISEKSEIFDDQFSVERPDGSNFTLKIRSTKLEDSAMYFCASSVQGSHTEAFFGQGTRLTVV.

The V gene is TRBV11-2, the J gene TRBJ1-1; D ambiguous. With 1 base removed from V and 7 bases from J, the gap between germline ends came to 7 bases. The CDR3 runs to 12 residues. The V gene's germline CDR1 is SGHAT and CDR2 FQNNGV. The DNA for the CDR3 is TGTGCCAGCAGCTTAGGTTCGGGTGAAGCTTTCTTT. Protein sequence: CASSLGSGEAFF.

The chain joins TRBV9 to TRBJ1-5; TRBD1 matches at 9 bases. The CDR3 runs to 14 residues. Germline trimming cut 5 bases from V and 6 bases from J; bases unmatched to any gene: 6. The germline CDR1 and CDR2 sequences are SGDLS and YYNGEE. The CDR3 protein is CASSETGGRQPQHF. CDR3 in DNA: TGTGCCAGCAGTGAAACAGGGGGCCGTCAGCCCCAGCATTTT. Full variable domain (remainder filled in from reference TRBV9 and TRBJ1-5): DSGVTQTPKHLITATGQRVTLRCSPRSGDLSVYWYQQSLDQGLQFLIQYYNGEERAKGNILERFSAQQFPDLHSELNLSSLELGDSALYFCASSETGGRQPQHFGDGTRLSIL.

This chain uses TRBV6-5 with TRBJ1-5; 7 bases fit TRBD1. CDR3 length equals 15 residues. Germline CDR1 reads MNHEY; CDR2 reads SVGAGI. V lost 5 bases to trimming and J lost 2 bases; unmatched junction nucleotides: 6. Written as DNA, the CDR3 is TGTGCCAGCAGTAGACAGGGACGAGGCAATCAGCCCCAGCATTTT. Its protein is CASSRQGRGNQPQHF.

This sequence joins TRBV18 and TRBJ1-2, with TRBD1 matching over 9 bases. The CDR3 runs to 15 residues. Germline assignment: CDR1 KGHSH and CDR2 LQKENI. V gave up 3 bases and J gave up 6 bases; unmatched junction bases: 8. CDR3 residues: CASSPRQGDTDGYTF. CDR3 DNA: TGTGCCAGCTCACCTAGACAGGGGGATACCGATGGCTACACCTTC.

V is TRBV24-1 and J is TRBJ2-2; D not resolved. Germline V gene data show CDR1 as KGHDR and CDR2 as SFDVKD. This CDR3 contains 13 residues. V dropped 5 bases and J dropped 6 bases, with 9 bases sitting between them. In DNA, the CDR3 is TGTGCCACCAGTGGTAACTTAGCCGGGGAGCTGTTTTTT. It specifies CATSGNLAGELFF.